The sequence of this T cell receptor beta chain was determined in a study of metastatic and nonmetastatic thyroid tumors. Study as a whole: Repertoire comparisons spanned blood and tumor or nodule tissue from malignant and benign thyroid patients.

TCRdb reprocessed the PCR reads via MiXCR. Of 24,000 or so clones listed, 22% are singletons. At least ten counts were recorded for this clone. Its specificity is not known. Ahead of thyroid surgery, no patient had received treatment of any kind. This CDR3 spans 17 amino acids. V lost 4 bases, J lost 2 bases, and 18 bases lay in between. Germline-derived CDR1 and CDR2 are KGHSH and LQKENI. General study points: It was reported that TCR beta diversity was significantly higher in malignant thyroid tumors than benign nodules, in blood and tumor.

The sequenced material came from blood. This TCR was sampled from a female donor with papillary thyroid cancer or a benign thyroid nodule (not recorded which). Some clones in this sample may be carry-over from other donors' samples. The genes are TRBV18 and TRBJ2-1; D is perhaps TRBD1 or TRBD2 (6 bases each). The CDR3: CASSLTGGGHPYNEQFF. CDR3 coding DNA: TGTGCCAGCTCACTCACCGGAGGGGGACACCCCTACAATGAGCAGTTCTTC.